Listed here is a single T cell receptor beta chain. What it binds is unknown. With the Oncomine TCR Beta short-read assay, DNA from cultured CD4+ T cells was sequenced. Via MiXCR, TCRdb re-called the PCR reads, giving one row per CDR3 protein. The sample lists 20,000 to 25,000 distinct CDR3 sequences, approximately 59% seen once, with more than 20% in the top ten. Treatment here: approximately nine-day PBMC culture with coronavirus spike peptide pools or control peptides (ViraFEST assay). Fresh medium (containing IL-2) replaced half the medium on days 3 and 7. The data belong to a study of vaccination and CD4 T cells after COVID-19. V was trimmed by 5 bases and J by 1 base, leaving 12 bases between them. CDR1 LNHDA and CDR2 SQIVND come from the germline V gene (reference sequence). CDR3 length: 15 residues.

The gene calls are TRBV19 and TRBJ1-3, with D perhaps matching TRBD1 (5 bases). The source is a human donor who received a COVID-19 vaccine. Specimen: CD4+ T cells from blood, cultured in vitro, collected before SARS-CoV-2 vaccination. CDR3 in DNA: TGTGCCAGTAGTCCCTCCAGGGAGTCTGGAAACACCATATATTTT. Translation gives CASSPSRESGNTIYF.